This TCR beta chain derives from a study of blood T cell repertoires in COVID-19. About the study: T cells, B-cell-depleted T cells, or PBMCs supplied cDNA or gDNA.

This CDR3 is built from 13 residues. Per the germline V gene, CDR1 is SNHLY and CDR2 is FYNNEI. V shed 6 bases and J shed 8 bases, with 14 bases lying between them. In the source study's methods: Using reference gene primer amplification, nucleated cell counts were estimated. The repertoire was sequenced with immunoSEQ multiplex PCR; TCRdb's copy has only in-frame clones and lacks some. That table gives V, J and clone size, and the DNA gave D and trimming. The sample lists 250,000 to 400,000 clones; roughly 88% were seen once. The receptor was isolated from a woman aged 25 to 39 with COVID-19, enrolled during active disease. Sequenced: peripheral blood. The rearrangement links TRBV2 to TRBJ2-4; tentative D call: TRBD1 (6 bases). In DNA, the CDR3 is TGTGCCAGCAGCCCGACAGGCGACGACATTCAGTACTTC. Translated, it gives CASSPTGDDIQYF.